A single sample gave rise to the 8 T cell receptor beta chains below, sequenced in a study of CD8+CD57+ T cells in acquired aplastic anemia. All patients picked for sequencing had shown, by flow cytometry, an expansion of CD8+CD57+ cells. The study profiled TCR beta VDJ and CDR3 using genomic DNA as template. Using its own MiXCR run on the reads, TCRdb lists one record per CDR3 protein. This table has about 160,000 distinct CDR3 sequences, around 52% appearing once. Sequences were obtained from sorted CD4+, CD8+, or CD8+CD57+ T cells (not recorded which) from PBMCs. These receptors were obtained from a human donor with aplastic anemia.

The table lists this clonotype with many counts. The chain recombines TRBV12-5 with TRBJ2-3; 9 bases align to TRBD1. CDR3 length: 15 residues. The J segment lost 4 bases and the V segment lost 6 bases, leaving 8 bases of the junction unmatched. CDR1 and CDR2 from the germline V gene are LGHNT and FRNRAP. CDR3 bases: TGTGCTAGTGGACCCACAGGGGGCAGTCCAGATACGCAGTATTTT. This codes for CASGPTGGSPDTQYF.

This clonotype has ten or more counts. The genes are TRBV9 and TRBJ2-7; 9 nucleotides line up with TRBD2. Germline CDR1 reads SGDLS; CDR2 reads YYNGEE. The CDR3 covers 18 residues. Trimming cost V 0 bases and J 0 bases; bases outside gene matches: 10. The DNA of the CDR3 is TGTGCCAGCAGCGTAGTCGGCCTAGCGGGACAAAGCTCCTACGAGCAGTACTTC. Amino acid sequence: CASSVVGLAGQSSYEQYF.

The rearrangement joins TRBV24-1 to TRBJ1-2; D is unclear. V lost 12 bases to trimming and J lost 4 bases, with 26 bases between them. The CDR3 totals 16 residues. CDR1 and CDR2 (germline): KGHDR, SFDVKD. CDR3 DNA sequence: TGTGCCCGTATCTGGGATCGGGGAATCCTCCGCTATGGCTACACCTTC. This encodes CARIWDRGILRYGYTF.

The chain recombines TRBV19 with TRBJ2-1; the match to TRBD2 covers 9 bases. The germline CDR1 and CDR2 sequences are LNHDA and SQIVND (reference sequence). CDR3 size: 15 residues. The trim removed 5 bases at V and 4 bases at J, leaving 6 bases unmatched. CDR3 protein: CASSVSGGLYNEQFF. The DNA for the CDR3 is TGTGCCAGTAGTGTCAGCGGGGGGCTTTACAATGAGCAGTTCTTC.

This clonotype was recorded many times. For the CDR3, the DNA is TGTGCCAGCAGTGACCAACAGGGGGTCCCTAGCACAGATACGCAGTATTTT. The encoded protein is CASSDQQGVPSTDTQYF. The chain combines TRBV2 with TRBJ2-3, with TRBD1 identical over 8 bases. J gave up 0 bases and V 3 bases, and 8 bases lay outside the gene matches. The CDR3 totals 17 residues. The V gene's germline CDR1 is SNHLY and CDR2 FYNNEI.

This clonotype was seen once. A much larger clone differs by one base, so this may be a read error. The CDR3 loop is CASSYPVRGRYEQYF. The DNA for the CDR3 is TGTGCCAGTTCTTACCCGGTCAGGGGAAGGTACGAGCAGTACTTC. The chain links TRBV6-1 to TRBJ2-7; possibly TRBD1 for D (6 bases). The CDR3 is made up of 15 amino acids. V was clipped by 9 bases and J by 4 bases, with 22 bases between them. Germline V gene data show CDR1 as MNHNS and CDR2 as SASEGT.

There are many counts of this clonotype. The J gene is TRBJ1-6, the V gene TRBV12-3 or TRBV12-4, with D perhaps TRBD1 (5 bases). Trimming stripped 3 bases from V and 0 bases from J, with 12 bases between. This CDR3 is built from 17 residues. CDR3 in amino acids: CASSFMGDSSYNSPLHF. The CDR3 bases are TGTGCCAGCAGTTTTATGGGGGATAGCTCCTATAATTCACCCCTCCACTTT.

V and J are TRBV25-1 and TRBJ1-4; D is ambiguous. Germline V gene lookup returns CDR1 MGHDK and CDR2 SYGVNS. V dropped 3 bases and J dropped 10 bases, with 12 bases sitting between them. CDR3 length: 13 amino acids. CDR3 coding DNA: TGTGCCAGCAGTGATGGGGATTGGGGAAAACTGTTTTTT. Encoded protein: CASSDGDWGKLFF.